The 28 T cell receptor beta chains listed next were all sequenced from one sample in a study of HIV-infected patients and healthy controls. cDNA was made from around 0.45 ug RNA using alpha and beta constant primers. Each of the alpha and beta chains got its own library through chain-specific third strand synthesis with indices. TCRdb independently ran MiXCR on the 5' RACE reads; one entry per CDR3 protein. The sample consists of some 25,000 distinct CDR3 sequences, 8% to 10% of them appearing once. No cell fractionation was done, so the repertoire covers all unsorted peripheral blood T cells. The specimen sequenced was blood. All receptors come from an adult in good health.

The sample holds many counts of this clonotype. The chain recombines TRBV6-2 or TRBV6-3 with TRBJ1-5; 7 nucleotides agree with TRBD1. The CDR3 extends over 17 amino acids. V was pared by 2 bases and J by 2 bases, with 9 bases of the junction left unmatched. Germline V gene data show CDR1 as MNHEY and CDR2 as SVGEGT. CDR3 region: CASSYRQGGGGNQPQHF. The CDR3 DNA is TGTGCCAGCAGTTACAGACAGGGAGGCGGAGGCAATCAGCCCCAGCATTTT.

This clonotype was observed many times. The chain recombines TRBV21-1 with TRBJ1-5. TRBV21-1 is a known pseudogene. The CDR3 sequence is 18 residues long. CDR3 residues: CASSKAGRGGRSNQPQHF. CDR3 nucleotide sequence: TGTGCCAGCAGCAAGGCGGGACGTGGCGGAAGGAGCAATCAGCCCCAGCATTTT.

Of note for this clonotype: This could be a read error, since a much larger clone is one nucleotide away. CDR3 coding DNA: TGTGCCAGCAGTTACTCCCCTAGCAATCGGCCCCAGCATTTT. Protein sequence: CASSYSPSNRPQHF. J is TRBJ1-5 and V is TRBV6-5; D gene ambiguous. The CDR3 contains 14 residues. Germline V gives CDR1 MNHEY, CDR2 SVGAGI.

This clonotype was recorded many times. This chain links TRBV4-3 with TRBJ2-3; D remains unclear. V lost 6 bases to trimming and J lost 7 bases, with 14 bases between them. CDR3 length: 13 residues. The germline V gene encodes CDR1 LGHNA and CDR2 YSLEER. The CDR3 region has the DNA TGCGCCAGCAGTCCAAGATTGGCCCATACGCAGTATTTT. Translating it yields CASSPRLAHTQYF.

Ten or more counts support this clonotype. The chain recombines TRBV7-2 with TRBJ1-1; D remains ambiguous. V was cut by 5 bases and J by 2 bases, with 12 bases left in between. The CDR3 spans 14 residues. Germline CDR1 and CDR2: SGHTA and FQGNSA. The CDR3 here is CASSPTKLNTEAFF. CDR3 sequence (DNA): TGTGCCAGCAGCCCTACAAAGCTAAACACTGAAGCTTTCTTT.

This clonotype was found many times. The chain is built from TRBV6-2 or TRBV6-3 and TRBJ2-4; TRBD2 aligns across 12 bases. The J segment lost 7 bases and the V segment lost 0 bases, leaving 1 base of the junction unmatched. The CDR3 is made up of 15 amino acids. The germline gives CDR1 MNHEY, CDR2 SVGEGT. This chain's CDR3 is CASSYSTSGGNIQYF. CDR3 coding DNA: TGTGCCAGCAGTTACTCAACTAGCGGGGGGAACATTCAGTACTTC.

This clonotype ranks as medium-sized. This rearrangement joins TRBV15 to TRBJ1-1, with D possibly TRBD1 on 5 matching bases. In germline, CDR1 is LNHNV, CDR2 YYDKDF (reference sequence). V shed 1 base and J shed 6 bases, with 9 bases lying between them. This CDR3 region has 13 residues. Here the CDR3 reads CATSRAGTPEAFF. CDR3 bases: TGTGCCACCAGCAGAGCCGGGACGCCTGAAGCTTTCTTT.

The CDR3 protein is CASSLARGAGEKLFF. CDR3 in DNA: TGTGCCAGCAGTTTAGCGCGGGGGGCAGGTGAAAAACTGTTTTTT. The chain links TRBV12-3 or TRBV12-4 to TRBJ1-4; a possible D gene is TRBD1 (6 bases). Trimming removed 0 bases at V and 7 bases at J, with 12 bases between. The CDR3 totals 15 residues.

This clonotype is categorized as medium-sized. The V and J genes are TRBV3-1 and TRBJ1-1, with TRBD1 matching over 9 bases. The CDR3 runs to 15 residues. J was trimmed by 5 bases and V by 2 bases; bases with no gene match: 6. CDR1 LGHDT and CDR2 YNNKEL come from the germline V gene (reference sequence). CDR3 in DNA: TGTGCCAGCAGCCAAAAAGGACAGGGGAGGACTGAAGCTTTCTTT. Translation: CASSQKGQGRTEAFF.

This clonotype was detected many times. The V call is TRBV10-3, the J call TRBJ1-1; 11 positions agree with TRBD1. Looked up from germline, CDR1 is ENHRY and CDR2 is SYGVKD. Unmatched junction bases numbered 5, after V lost 3 bases and J lost 5 bases. The CDR3 has 15 amino acids. CDR3 nucleotide sequence: TGTGCCATCAGTGAAGGACAGGGGGCGAGAACTGAAGCTTTCTTT. Its protein product is CAISEGQGARTEAFF.

This clonotype was seen many times. The rearrangement joins TRBV10-3 to TRBJ1-2, with D maybe TRBD1 (6 bases). The CDR3 is 12 amino acids. Looked up from germline, CDR1 is ENHRY and CDR2 is SYGVKD. V lost 3 bases and J 4 bases, leaving 6 bases between the germline ends. The CDR3 nucleotides are TGTGCCATCAGTGACAGGGGCTATGGCTACACCTTC. Translated, it gives CAISDRGYGYTF.

A few counts support this clonotype. The rearrangement uses TRBV30 and TRBJ1-5; D is ambiguous. With 6 bases removed from V and 2 bases from J, the gap between germline ends came to 14 bases. From germline, CDR1 is GTSNPN and CDR2 SVGIG (reference sequence). The length of the CDR3 is 14 residues. Here the CDR3 reads CACRGGFGNQPQHF. In DNA form, the CDR3 reads TGTGCCTGCCGAGGAGGGTTTGGCAATCAGCCCCAGCATTTT.

This clonotype ranks as medium-sized (0.01 to 0.1%). The chain uses TRBV12-3 or TRBV12-4 and TRBJ1-2; no reliable D call. The germline V and J ends were trimmed by 1 base and 7 bases, with 10 bases remaining between them. This CDR3 is built from 13 residues. The CDR3 region is CASSLEGVSGYTF. Here the CDR3 DNA reads TGTGCCAGCAGTTTAGAGGGAGTGAGTGGCTACACCTTC.

This clonotype was seen many times. The chain uses TRBV10-3 and TRBJ2-7; TRBD1 matches 9 bases. This CDR3 spans 14 amino acids. The junction had 5 bases not matched to a gene; V was cut back by 3 bases and J by 5 bases. Germline loops: CDR1 ENHRY, CDR2 SYGVKD. CDR3 DNA: TGTGCCATCAGTGATGGGACAGGGTCCCACGAGCAGTACTTC. This translates into CAISDGTGSHEQYF.

This clonotype occurred many times. This chain joins TRBV20-1 and TRBJ1-5; 8 bases align to TRBD1. CDR1 is DFQATT and CDR2 is SNEGSKA in the germline V gene (reference sequence). J was trimmed by 1 base and V by 3 bases; bases with no gene match: 8. CDR3 length: 16 residues. CDR3 residues: CSARQDRGSSNQPQHF. The CDR3 nucleotides read TGCAGTGCTAGGCAAGACAGGGGATCAAGCAATCAGCCCCAGCATTTT.

The table lists this clonotype with many counts. This chain joins TRBV6-5 and TRBJ1-4; TRBD1 agrees at 7 bases. There are 15 residues in the CDR3. Per germline, CDR1 MNHEY and CDR2 SVGAGI. Trimming at V came to 2 bases and at J to 8 bases, leaving 8 bases not matched to a gene. Written as DNA, the CDR3 is TGTGCCAGCAGTTACGGTCCAGGGGGAGGCGAAAAACTGTTTTTT. Translating it yields CASSYGPGGGEKLFF.

This clonotype occurred many times. V usage is TRBV27 and J usage is TRBJ2-5; the D gene is possibly TRBD1 (5 bases). In germline, CDR1 is MNHEY, CDR2 SMNVEV (reference sequence). The V and J ends lost 5 bases and 1 base respectively, with 14 bases between them. The CDR3 totals 15 residues. The CDR3 protein is CASSPGPAPQETQYF. The CDR3 bases are TGTGCCAGCAGTCCAGGGCCGGCCCCCCAAGAGACCCAGTACTTC.

The chain couples TRBV19 to TRBJ2-2; D is uncertain. CDR3 length: 11 residues. The V gene lost 6 bases and the J gene lost 4 bases, with 3 bases spanning the gap. CDR1 and CDR2 from the germline V gene are LNHDA and SQIVND (reference sequence). CDR3 region: CASRGTGELFF. In nucleotides, the CDR3 is TGTGCCAGTAGGGGCACCGGGGAGCTGTTTTTT.

A few counts support this clonotype. The rearrangement uses TRBV14 and TRBJ1-1, with D hard to call. The CDR3 has 16 residues. Trimming pared 4 bases from V and 3 bases from J, leaving 18 bases between. Germline-derived CDR1 and CDR2 are SGHDN and FVKESK. The CDR3 DNA sequence: TGTGCCAGCAGCCTAAATGGGGTGAGGTGGTACACTGAAGCTTTCTTT. It encodes CASSLNGVRWYTEAFF.

This clonotype was detected many times. The rearrangement links TRBV12-3 or TRBV12-4 to TRBJ1-1; D remains unclear. CDR3 size: 14 residues. V was cut by 6 bases and J by 0 bases, with 11 bases left in between. In DNA, the CDR3 is TGTGCCAGCAGAGCCAGAGGTATGAACACTGAAGCTTTCTTT. Encoded protein: CASRARGMNTEAFF.

There are many counts of this clonotype. V and J are TRBV4-1 and TRBJ1-1, with D perhaps matching TRBD1 (6 bases). Germline values: CDR1 MGHRA, CDR2 YSYEKL. This CDR3 contains 15 residues. V was trimmed by 0 bases and J by 4 bases, leaving 12 bases between them. CDR3 residues: CASSQDVGGFTEAFF. The CDR3 DNA reads as TGCGCCAGCAGCCAAGATGTGGGGGGCTTCACTGAAGCTTTCTTT.

This chain uses TRBV6-1 with TRBJ1-1; 7 bases align to TRBD1. The CDR3 is 14 amino acids. Per germline, CDR1 MNHNS and CDR2 SASEGT. The V gene end was trimmed by 5 bases and the J gene end by 2 bases; junction bases not matched to a gene: 5. The CDR3 DNA follows: TGTGCCAGCAGTTGGGACAGCTTAAACACTGAAGCTTTCTTT. Translated, it gives CASSWDSLNTEAFF.

This clonotype was found many times. The chain employs TRBV30 and TRBJ1-1; possible D gene TRBD1, 5 bases. Trimming removed 2 bases at V and 9 bases at J, with 19 bases between. The CDR3 spans 14 residues. CDR1 is GTSNPN and CDR2 is SVGIG in the germline V gene (reference sequence). CDR3 coding DNA: TGTGCCTGGAGTACCACCCTGGGGGAGGGAAAAGCTTTCTTT. Protein sequence: CAWSTTLGEGKAFF.

A word on this clonotype: This sequence may be a read error, since a much larger clone differs from it by one base. V usage is TRBV5-6 and J usage is TRBJ1-5; 7 bases match TRBD1. The CDR3 length is 14 residues. J was trimmed by 5 bases and V by 4 bases; bases with no gene match: 6. Germline values: CDR1 SGHDT, CDR2 YYEEEE. The CDR3 reads CASSTGVSYQPQHF. The CDR3 DNA reads TGTGCCAGCAGCACAGGGGTCAGTTATCAGCCCCAGCATTTT.

This clonotype was found many times. The DNA of the CDR3 is TGCGCCAGCAGCCAGAGAGGGGGGGGACTAGCGGGGACTTATGAGCAGTTCTTC. The encoded protein is CASSQRGGGLAGTYEQFF. J is TRBJ2-1 and V is TRBV4-1; TRBD2 agrees at 13 bases. The CDR3 runs to 18 residues. V dropped 3 bases and J dropped 8; count of bases not matched to a gene: 13. The germline CDR1 and CDR2 sequences are MGHRA and YSYEKL.

There are many counts of this clonotype. The rearrangement links TRBV3-1 to TRBJ2-7; D is perhaps TRBD1 or TRBD2 (5 bases each). This CDR3 has 15 residues. V lost 2 bases and J 4 bases, leaving 15 bases between the germline ends. CDR1 LGHDT and CDR2 YNNKEL come from the germline V gene (reference sequence). The CDR3 nucleotides are TGTGCCAGCAGCCAACAAGAGGGGATCGGATACGAGCAGTACTTC. Its translation is CASSQQEGIGYEQYF.

The chain combines TRBV6-5 with TRBJ1-4, with D possibly TRBD1 on 5 matching bases. Trimming removed 8 bases from V and 8 bases from J, with 18 bases in between. The V gene's germline CDR1 is MNHEY and CDR2 SVGAGI. This CDR3 has 14 amino acids. CDR3 bases: TGTGCCAGCGGTGCCGGACACATCGGGGAAAAACTGTTTTTT. It encodes CASGAGHIGEKLFF.

This clonotype was counted many times. The J gene is TRBJ2-5, the V gene TRBV6-2 or TRBV6-3; D is ambiguous. V was clipped by 6 bases and J by 1 base, with 9 bases between them. The CDR3 has 13 residues. CDR1 is MNHEY and CDR2 is SVGEGT in the germline V gene. For the CDR3, the DNA is TGTGCCAGCAGCCTAGAAATCCAAGAGACCCAGTACTTC. This translates into CASSLEIQETQYF.